This T cell receptor beta chain stems from a study of cytomegalovirus exposure and HLA in healthy donors. Study information: As released early, the data held roughly 85 million unique TCRs from HLA-typed donors.

Germline V gene sequence: CDR1 MNHEY, CDR2 SVGAGI. Trimming pared 6 bases from V and 1 base from J, leaving 6 bases between. The CDR3 covers 12 residues. In the PCR, 60 Vbeta and 13 Jbeta primers were used. Source study methods: In a later analysis, around 10 million of approximately 81 million unique beta chains occurred in at least two donors. Assay used: immunoSEQ multiplex PCR; TCRdb lists only in-frame clones, some missing. V, J and clone size reflect that table, while D and trimming were determined from the DNA. Of 100,000 to 150,000 clones in the sample, approximately 80% were seen once. Turning to this clone: The antigen remains unidentified.

Points from the study as a whole: Available immune exposure information covered CMV serostatus only.

The chain has TRBV6-5 and TRBJ1-1; a weak D match, TRBD1 (6 bases). The clonotype originates from a man aged 40-49 years in good health and CMV-seronegative. Sequenced input: PBMCs. The CDR3 region is CASRGGNTEAFF. In DNA, the CDR3 is TGTGCCAGCAGAGGGGGGAACACTGAAGCTTTCTTT.